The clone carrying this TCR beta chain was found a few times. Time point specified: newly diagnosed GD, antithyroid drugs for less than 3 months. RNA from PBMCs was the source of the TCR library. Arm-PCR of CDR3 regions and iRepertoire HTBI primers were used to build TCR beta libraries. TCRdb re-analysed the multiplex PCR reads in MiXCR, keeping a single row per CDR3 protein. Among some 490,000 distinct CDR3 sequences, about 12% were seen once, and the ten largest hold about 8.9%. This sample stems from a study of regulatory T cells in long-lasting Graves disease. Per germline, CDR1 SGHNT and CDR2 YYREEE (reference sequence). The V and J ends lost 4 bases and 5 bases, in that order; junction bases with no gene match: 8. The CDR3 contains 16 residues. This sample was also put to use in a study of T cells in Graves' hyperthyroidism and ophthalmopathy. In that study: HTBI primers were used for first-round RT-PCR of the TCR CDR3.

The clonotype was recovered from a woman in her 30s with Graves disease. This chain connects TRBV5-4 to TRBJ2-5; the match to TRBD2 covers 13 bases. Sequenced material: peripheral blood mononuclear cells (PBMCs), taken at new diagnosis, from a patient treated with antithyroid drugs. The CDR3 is CASSDRLAGGPETQYF. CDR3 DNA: TGTGCCAGCAGCGATAGACTAGCGGGAGGTCCGGAGACCCAGTACTTC.